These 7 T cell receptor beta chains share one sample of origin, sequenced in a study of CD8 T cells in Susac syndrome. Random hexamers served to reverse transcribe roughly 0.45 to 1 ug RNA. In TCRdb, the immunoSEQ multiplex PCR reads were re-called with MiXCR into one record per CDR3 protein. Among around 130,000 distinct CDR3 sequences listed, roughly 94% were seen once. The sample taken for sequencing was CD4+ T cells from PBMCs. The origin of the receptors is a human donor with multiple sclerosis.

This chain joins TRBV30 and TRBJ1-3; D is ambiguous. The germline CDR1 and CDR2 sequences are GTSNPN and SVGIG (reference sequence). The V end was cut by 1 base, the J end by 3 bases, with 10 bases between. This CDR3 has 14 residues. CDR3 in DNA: TGTGCCTGGAGTGCCTCCGGTGGTGGAAACACCATATATTTT. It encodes CAWSASGGGNTIYF.

For the CDR3, the DNA is TGCAGTGCTAGAGCTCTAGAGACCCAGTACTTC. It specifies CSARALETQYF. The genes are TRBV20-1 and TRBJ2-5, with D uncertain. Trimming removed 1 base from V and 4 bases from J, with 4 bases in between. Germline CDR1 is DFQATT and CDR2 is SNEGSKA (reference sequence). The CDR3 length is 11 residues.

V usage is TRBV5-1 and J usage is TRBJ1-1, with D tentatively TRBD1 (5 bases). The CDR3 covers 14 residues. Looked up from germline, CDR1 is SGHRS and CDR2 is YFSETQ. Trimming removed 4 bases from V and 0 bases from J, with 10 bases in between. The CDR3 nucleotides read TGCGCCAGCAGCGTCTTACAGGTGAACACTGAAGCTTTCTTT. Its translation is CASSVLQVNTEAFF. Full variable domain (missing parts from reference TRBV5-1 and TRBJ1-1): KAGVTQTPRYLIKTRGQQVTLSCSPISGHRSVSWYQQTPGQGLQFLFEYFSETQRNKGNFPGRFSGRQFSNSRSEMNVSTLELGDSALYLCASSVLQVNTEAFFGQGTRLTVV.

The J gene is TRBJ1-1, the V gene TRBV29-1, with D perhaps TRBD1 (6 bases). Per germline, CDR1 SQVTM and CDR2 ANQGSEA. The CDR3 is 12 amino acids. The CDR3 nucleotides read TGCTCGGGGGGCAGCTTGAACACTGAAGCTTTCTTT. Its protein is CSGGSLNTEAFF. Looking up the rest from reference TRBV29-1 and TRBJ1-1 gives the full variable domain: SAVISQKPSRDICQRGTSLTIQCQVDSQVTMMFWYRQQPGQSLTLIATANQGSEATYESGFVIDKFPISRPNLTFSTLTVSNMSPEDSSIYLCSGGSLNTEAFFGQGTRLTVV.

The CDR3 region has the DNA TGTGCCAGCAGTAAGCGGGTGAACTATGGCTACACCTTC. This translates into CASSKRVNYGYTF. The chain is built from TRBV14 and TRBJ1-2; D is unclear. Germline V gives CDR1 SGHDN, CDR2 FVKESK. V was cut by 6 bases and J by 2 bases, with 10 bases left in between. CDR3 length: 13 amino acids. The whole variable domain, remainder taken from reference TRBV14 and TRBJ1-2, is EAGVTQFPSHSVIEKGQTVTLRCDPISGHDNLYWYRRVMGKEIKFLLHFVKESKQDESGMPNNRFLAERTGGTYSTLKVQPAELEDSGVYFCASSKRVNYGYTFGSGTRLTVV.

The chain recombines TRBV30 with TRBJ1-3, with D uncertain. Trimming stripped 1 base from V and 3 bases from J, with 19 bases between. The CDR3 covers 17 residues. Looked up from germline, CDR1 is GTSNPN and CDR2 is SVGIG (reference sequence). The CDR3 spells CAWSALHGRKGGNTIYF. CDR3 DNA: TGTGCCTGGAGTGCCCTTCATGGGAGGAAAGGTGGAAACACCATATATTTT. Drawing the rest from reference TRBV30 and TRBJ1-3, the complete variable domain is SQTIHQWPATLVQPVGSPLSLECTVEGTSNPNLYWYRQAAGRGLQLLFYSVGIGQISSEVPQNLSASRPQDRQFILSSKKLLLSDSGFYLCAWSALHGRKGGNTIYFGEGSWLTVV.

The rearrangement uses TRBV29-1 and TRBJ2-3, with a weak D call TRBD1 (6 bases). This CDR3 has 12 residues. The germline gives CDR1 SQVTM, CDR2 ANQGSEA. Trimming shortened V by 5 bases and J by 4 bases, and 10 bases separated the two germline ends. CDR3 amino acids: CSVRQASDTQYF. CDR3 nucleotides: TGCAGCGTTCGACAGGCATCAGATACGCAGTATTTT.